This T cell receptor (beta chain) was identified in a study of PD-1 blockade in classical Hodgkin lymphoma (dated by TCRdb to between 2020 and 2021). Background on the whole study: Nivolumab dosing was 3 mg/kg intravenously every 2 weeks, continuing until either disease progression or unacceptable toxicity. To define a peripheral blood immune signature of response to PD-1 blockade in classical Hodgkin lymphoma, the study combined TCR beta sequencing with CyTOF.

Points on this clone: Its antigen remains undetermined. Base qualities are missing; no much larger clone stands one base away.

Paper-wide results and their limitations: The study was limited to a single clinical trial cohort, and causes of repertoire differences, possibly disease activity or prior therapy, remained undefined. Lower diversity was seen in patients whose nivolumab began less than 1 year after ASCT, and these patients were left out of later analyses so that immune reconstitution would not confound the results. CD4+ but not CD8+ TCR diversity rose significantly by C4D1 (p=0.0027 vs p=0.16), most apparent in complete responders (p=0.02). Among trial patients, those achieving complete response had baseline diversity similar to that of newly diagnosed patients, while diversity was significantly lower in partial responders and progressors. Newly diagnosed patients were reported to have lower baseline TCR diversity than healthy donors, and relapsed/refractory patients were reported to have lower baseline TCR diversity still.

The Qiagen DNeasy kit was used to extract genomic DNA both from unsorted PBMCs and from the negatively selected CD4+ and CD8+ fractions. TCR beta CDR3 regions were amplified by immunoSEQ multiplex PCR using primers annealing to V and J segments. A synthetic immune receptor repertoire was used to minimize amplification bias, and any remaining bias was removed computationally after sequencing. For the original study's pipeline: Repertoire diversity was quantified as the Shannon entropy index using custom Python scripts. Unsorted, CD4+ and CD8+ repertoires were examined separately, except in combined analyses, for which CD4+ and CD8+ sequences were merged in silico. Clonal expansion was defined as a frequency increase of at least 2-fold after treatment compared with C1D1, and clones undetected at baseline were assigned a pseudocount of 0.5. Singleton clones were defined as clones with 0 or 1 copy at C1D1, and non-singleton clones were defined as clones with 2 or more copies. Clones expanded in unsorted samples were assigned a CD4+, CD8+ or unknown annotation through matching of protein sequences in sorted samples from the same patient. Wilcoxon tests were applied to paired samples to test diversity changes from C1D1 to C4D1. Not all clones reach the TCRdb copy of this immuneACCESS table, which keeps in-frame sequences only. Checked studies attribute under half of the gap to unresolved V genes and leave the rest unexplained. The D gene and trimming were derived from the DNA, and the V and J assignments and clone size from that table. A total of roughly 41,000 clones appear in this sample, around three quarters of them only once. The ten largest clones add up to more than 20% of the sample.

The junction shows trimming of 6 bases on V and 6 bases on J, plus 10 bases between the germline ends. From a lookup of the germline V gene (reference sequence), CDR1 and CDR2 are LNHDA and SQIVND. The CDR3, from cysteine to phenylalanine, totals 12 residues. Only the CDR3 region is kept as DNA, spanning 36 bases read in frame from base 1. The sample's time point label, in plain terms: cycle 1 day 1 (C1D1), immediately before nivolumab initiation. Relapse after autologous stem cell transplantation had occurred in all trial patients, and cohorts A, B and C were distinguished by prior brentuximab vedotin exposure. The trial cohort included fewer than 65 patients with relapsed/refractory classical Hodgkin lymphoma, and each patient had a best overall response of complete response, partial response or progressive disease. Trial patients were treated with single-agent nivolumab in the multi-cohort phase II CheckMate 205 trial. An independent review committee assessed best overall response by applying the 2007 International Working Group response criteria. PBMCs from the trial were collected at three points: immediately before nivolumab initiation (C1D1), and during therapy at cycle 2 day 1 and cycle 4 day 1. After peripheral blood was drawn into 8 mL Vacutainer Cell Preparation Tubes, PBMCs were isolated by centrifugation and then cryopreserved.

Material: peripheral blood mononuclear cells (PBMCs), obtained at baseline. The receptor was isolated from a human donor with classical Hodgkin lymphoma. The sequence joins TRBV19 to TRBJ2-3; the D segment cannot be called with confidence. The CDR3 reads CASSQVWDTQYF. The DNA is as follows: TGTGCCAGTAGCCAGGTTTGGGATACGCAGTATTTT.